This TCR beta chain emerged from a study of cytomegalovirus exposure and HLA in healthy donors (dated by TCRdb to 2016 to 2017). The study in broad terms: According to a later analysis, one platform produced both the 120 validation repertoires and the 666 repertoires of the first cohort. The study aimed to test whether cataloging public T cell receptors could reveal signatures of past pathogen exposure. A separate validation cohort of roughly 130 different subjects was used in addition to the roughly 700-subject first cohort. To predict cytomegalovirus infection status, the study combined high-throughput TCR immunosequencing, statistical association of individual TCRs with disease status, and machine learning. The full study reports these points: A later analysis had no HLA typing for the validation cohort, so co-occurrence there was scored across all 130 or so repertoires. Of the cluster scores, 90% to 95% were above 0 in a later analysis, which found that TCRs clustered in the first cohort also tended to co-occur in the 95 to 150 validation repertoires. A total of 164 TCR beta chains were listed by the study as associated with cytomegalovirus. A few of the identified cytomegalovirus-associated TCR beta chains were confirmed in vitro to be specific for cytomegalovirus antigens. Across donors, most TCR sequences were observed very rarely, whereas some public TCRs were present in many individuals. The classifier was reported to diagnose cytomegalovirus status with high specificity and sensitivity in both the original cohort and the validation cohort. The authors suggested that the approach could potentially be generalized to other disease states and immunological phenotypes.

Libraries were built with the immunoSEQ multiplex PCR assay. In the source study's methods: A statistical classification framework was built to diagnose cytomegalovirus status from the catalog of TCR beta chain sequences. The clones in this table, taken by TCRdb from immuneACCESS, are in-frame only. Not every clone is retained; where verified, under half of the shortfall comes from an unresolved V gene, and the cause of the rest is unknown. V and J calls and clone size are as listed in that table; D and trimming were resolved from the DNA. The sample includes some 230,000 clones, with 80% to 95% observed a single time. The ten top clones hold 1% to 1.2% of the sample. The CDR3 runs 15 residues from the cysteine to the phenylalanine. The DNA shown is the 45-base CDR3, in frame from base 1. The V end loses 4 bases and the J end loses 4 bases, and a stretch of 17 bases separates them. CDR1 and CDR2 (SGHRS, YFSETQ) derive from the germline V gene.

The donors belonged to the validation cohort of approximately 130 subjects, which was separate from the approximately 700-subject first cohort. As concerns this clone: Its antigen is currently not known. Base qualities were left out, and no much larger clone turns up one base away.

This receptor was taken from a woman aged 18-29 years in good health and CMV-seronegative. The sequenced material came from PBMCs. The rearrangement joined TRBV5-1 to TRBJ1-1, with TRBD1 perhaps the D gene, on 6 matching bases. The DNA sequence is as follows: TGCGCCAGCAGCATCTCCTGGGTACAGGGCACTGAAGCTTTCTTT. It codes for CASSISWVQGTEAFF.